This T cell receptor beta chain came from a study of PD-1 blockade in mismatch repair-deficient tumors. In the study overall: Enrolled about 2013-2017, patients had progressing, pretreated mismatch repair-deficient cancers of approximately 13 types.

Produced via immunoSEQ multiplex PCR; TCRdb's table is partial and in-frame only. The table records fewer than 60,000 clones, 77% of them present only once. The CDR3 runs to 14 residues. Deletions cut 1 base from V and 5 bases from J, with 11 bases between. The germline CDR1 and CDR2 sequences are KGHSH and LQKENI. Worth noting for this clone: Its antigen is not identified.

Study findings and constraints: Rapid post-treatment expansion, then contraction, generally preceding radiologic response, marked tumor-resident clones.

TCR sequencing covered a few patients who responded to pembrolizumab. This rearrangement joins TRBV18 to TRBJ1-2; D remains ambiguous. The source material was PBMCs, sampled before pembrolizumab treatment. The source is an adult with mismatch repair-deficient cancer. The chain's CDR3 is CASSPQGGQYGYTF. CDR3 in DNA: TGTGCCAGCTCACCACAAGGTGGTCAGTATGGCTACACCTTC.